This T cell receptor beta chain was recovered during a study of graft-versus-host responses after intestinal transplantation. Whole-study context: Transplant types were multivisceral, liver-intestinal, or isolated intestinal. Tacrolimus plus steroids were given to all recipients for about 3 years, preceded by anti-thymocyte globulin induction.

Concerning this clone itself: Its target is not known.

Study outcomes and limitations: Researchers found GvH clones in recipient marrow, and some showed up first in ileum or blood. Early after transplant, HvG declines were associated with peak levels of circulating GvH clones.

The germline V gene has CDR1 SQVTM and CDR2 ANQGSEA. The CDR3 runs to 15 residues. The trim removed 4 bases at V and 2 bases at J, leaving 7 bases unmatched. Using immunoSEQ multiplex PCR, the repertoire was profiled, and TCRdb retains in-frame clones only, with some absent. The table has 90,000 to 150,000 clones, approximately 95% seen once; the top ten hold around 0.12%. The input for sequencing was unstimulated CD4+ T cells sorted from spleen or lymph node cells, taken before intestinal transplant. The origin of this receptor is a human donor who received an intestinal transplant. V gene TRBV29-1 combines with J gene TRBJ2-1; 8 nucleotides line up with TRBD2. The CDR3 region is CSVGVAGGAYNEQFF. CDR3 sequence (DNA): TGCAGCGTTGGGGTGGCGGGAGGAGCCTACAATGAGCAGTTCTTC.